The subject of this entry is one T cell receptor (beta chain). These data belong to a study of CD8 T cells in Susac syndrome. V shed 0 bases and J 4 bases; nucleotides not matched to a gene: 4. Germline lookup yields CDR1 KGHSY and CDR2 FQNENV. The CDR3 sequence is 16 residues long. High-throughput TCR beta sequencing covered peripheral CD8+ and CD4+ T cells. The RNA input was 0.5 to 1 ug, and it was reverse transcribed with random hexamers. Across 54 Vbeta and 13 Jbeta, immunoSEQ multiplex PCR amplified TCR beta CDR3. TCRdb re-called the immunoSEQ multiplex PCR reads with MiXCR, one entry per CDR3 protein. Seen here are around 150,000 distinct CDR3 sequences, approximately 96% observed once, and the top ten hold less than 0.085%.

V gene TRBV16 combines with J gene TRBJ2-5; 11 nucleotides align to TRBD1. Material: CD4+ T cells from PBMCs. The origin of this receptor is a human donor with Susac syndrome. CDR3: CASSQSGQGARETQYF. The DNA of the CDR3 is TGTGCCAGCAGCCAATCAGGACAGGGGGCCCGAGAGACCCAGTACTTC.